This T cell receptor beta chain was obtained from a study of blood T cell repertoires in COVID-19. Study at large: Sites across the United States, Italy and Spain contributed samples from acute and convalescent COVID-19. The analysed material was cDNA or gDNA that came from T cells, B-cell-depleted T cells, or PBMCs.

The CDR3 runs 15 residues. The junction had 12 bases not matched to a gene; V was cut back by 7 bases and J by 3 bases. Germline CDR1 is SGHRS and CDR2 is YFSETQ. Authors' analysis steps: Estimation of nucleated cell counts was performed using reference gene primer amplification. This table comes from immunoSEQ multiplex PCR, and its TCRdb copy is limited to in-frame clones, with some not included. V and J calls and clone size are as listed in that table; D and trimming were resolved from the DNA. The sample includes 350,000 to 450,000 clones, more than 85% of them seen just once. The V gene is TRBV5-1, the J gene TRBJ2-5, with 7 bases aligning to TRBD2. The receptor's source is a human donor in a cohort sampled during active COVID-19. The specimen was peripheral blood. CDR3 sequence reads: CASELGGNRKETQYF. The CDR3 DNA reads TGCGCCAGCGAACTGGGGGGGAACAGGAAAGAGACCCAGTACTTC.